The 2 T cell receptor beta chains listed next were all sequenced from one sample in a study of T cell responses to AZD1222 COVID-19 vaccine. TCRdb's table, derived via immunoSEQ multiplex PCR, lists solely in-frame clones and lacks some. The sample lists more than 150,000 clones; around 90% were seen once. The source material was peripheral blood, sampled on day 0 of AZD1222 vaccination. These receptors all come from an adult in good health.

This sequence joins TRBV6-2 or TRBV6-3 and TRBJ1-2; the match to TRBD1 covers 9 bases. V shed 6 bases, J shed 5 bases, and the junction held 7 bases outside the gene matches. This CDR3 has 14 residues. Germline V CDR1 and CDR2: MNHEY, SVGEGT. CDR3 coding DNA: TGTGCCAGCAGCATGGACAGGGGCACGTATGGCTACACCTTC. Encoded protein: CASSMDRGTYGYTF.

The J gene is TRBJ1-1, the V gene TRBV9; 9 bases fit TRBD1. Trimming took 4 bases from V and 4 from J; bases not matched to a gene: 5. The CDR3 runs 14 residues. CDR1 and CDR2 from the germline V gene are SGDLS and YYNGEE. CDR3 DNA sequence: TGTGCCAGCAGCTTTGGACAGGGGACCACTGAAGCTTTCTTT. Translating gives CASSFGQGTTEAFF.